This TCR beta chain was recovered during a study of OX40 agonist ivuxolimab in advanced cancers. At the level of the whole study: Ivuxolimab was a fully human IgG2 agonistic monoclonal antibody targeting the costimulatory receptor OX40 (CD134). Intravenous ivuxolimab was administered to patients every 2 weeks at six dose levels: 0.01, 0.1, 0.3, 1.5, 3 and 10 mg/kg. Patients were allowed to have had prior anti-PD-1, anti-PD-L1 or anti-CTLA-4 therapy, and around 40% of the dose-escalation patients had previously received checkpoint inhibitors. The dose-escalation cohort was roughly 83% male with a mean age of about 58 years, ranging from roughly 23 to 80. Among the roughly 50 dose-escalation patients, approximately 20 had hepatocellular carcinoma, 15 or so melanoma, 9 renal cell carcinoma and 9 head and neck cancer. Partial responses occurred in three dose-escalation patients, of whom one had hepatocellular carcinoma and two had cutaneous melanoma. Peripheral TCRbeta sequencing aimed to test whether ivuxolimab altered TCR sequence diversity and caused clonal T-cell expansion. The monotherapy dose-escalation portion (N of about 50 patients) of the phase I ivuxolimab trial is reported in the paper. Paper-wide results and their limitations: Low levels of normalized T-cell clonal expansion were also seen in some nonresponding patients. Which antigens the clonally expanded peripheral T cells were specific for was not determined. Clonal expansion of both CD4+ and CD8+ blood T cells was observed from baseline to week 6 at doses 0.1 to 3.0 mg/kg. In partial responders in the 0.1-3.0 mg/kg groups, normalized peripheral clonal expansion was found to be among the lowest, especially among CD8+ T cells. After ivuxolimab, more expanded clones were found on average in CD8+ T cells than in CD4+ T cells.

To sequence the TCRbeta CDR3 region, genomic DNA was isolated from the sorted cells. The immunoSEQ Assay was used to sequence the TCRbeta CDR3 regions. TCRdb took over this immuneACCESS table, retaining in-frame rearrangements with V and J assigned. Such tables are incomplete; in checked studies, under half of the missing clones stem from an unresolved V gene, and the remainder is unexplained. The sample includes more than 60,000 clones, with about nine tenths observed a single time. The ten largest clones add up to roughly 0.23% of the sample. Of note for this clone: The antigen this receptor binds is unknown. Per-nucleotide qualities are absent, and no much larger clonotype sits a single base away.

Trimming removed 1 base from V and 5 bases from J; the gene matches leave 3 bases unexplained. Reading from cysteine to phenylalanine, the CDR3 counts 14 amino acids. The sequence is cut down to CDR3 DNA, 42 bases in frame from base 1. The germline V gene yields SGHRS for CDR1 and YFSETQ for CDR2. Patients with a history of autoimmune disease or receiving systemic immunosuppression were excluded from the trial. In every dose cohort, peripheral blood was drawn for TCR sequencing at baseline, cycle 4 day 1, and cycle 7 day 1. The samples were taken from a phase I, first-in-human, multicenter, open-label dose-escalation trial of ivuxolimab. Adults with locally advanced or metastatic melanoma, renal cell, hepatocellular, or head and neck squamous cell carcinoma were enrolled in the trial. Before TCR sequencing, CD4+ and CD8+ T cells were separately sorted from peripheral blood.

The chain is made from TRBV5-1 and TRBJ2-1, and 7 junction bases match TRBD2. Sequencing was performed on CD4+ or CD8+ T cells sorted from blood, taken in a trial of the OX40 agonist ivuxolimab. The clonotype was recovered from an adult with an advanced solid tumor such as melanoma, head and neck, liver or kidney cancer. The sequenced DNA is TGCGCCAGCAGCTTGATGCTAGCGGACAATGAGCAGTTCTTC. It specifies CASSLMLADNEQFF. Joined to the reference TRBV5-1 and TRBJ2-1 proteins, this CDR3 gives the full variable domain: KAGVTQTPRYLIKTRGQQVTLSCSPISGHRSVSWYQQTPGQGLQFLFEYFSETQRNKGNFPGRFSGRQFSNSRSEMNVSTLELGDSALYLCASSLMLADNEQFFGPGTRLTVL.